One and the same sample provided the 2 T cell receptor beta chains below, sequenced in a study of lymphopenia after photon versus proton radiotherapy. Generated by immunoSEQ multiplex PCR, the TCRdb table keeps only in-frame clones and is missing some. The sample has about 53,000 clones, 80% to 90% seen once. The material was peripheral blood, obtained from a patient treated with photon-based radiotherapy. These receptors all come from a man aged 45-60 years with gastric cancer.

This chain links TRBV9 with TRBJ1-2; D gene unclear. Germline V CDR1 and CDR2: SGDLS, YYNGEE. The CDR3 totals 14 residues. V shed 4 bases and J shed 8 bases, with 18 bases lying between them. The CDR3 bases are TGTGCCAGCAGCCCAGAAGGAGGGCCCGGGGGCTACACCTTC. It yields the protein CASSPEGGPGGYTF.

The DNA of the CDR3 is TGCGCCAGCAGCTTAAACTCAGATACGCAGTATTTT. This codes for CASSLNSDTQYF. This chain links TRBV5-1 with TRBJ2-3; unclear D gene. The CDR3 runs 12 residues. In germline, CDR1 is SGHRS, CDR2 YFSETQ. The ends were cut back, 2 bases at V and 4 bases at J, with 5 bases in the middle.